Here is one TCR beta chain with its context. In the original analysis: The authors estimated nucleated cell counts from reference gene primer amplification. The protocol was immunoSEQ multiplex PCR, while the TCRdb copy is restricted to in-frame clones and leaves out a portion. Clonal size and the V and J genes are those of that table, whereas D and trimming came from the DNA. The sample consists of over 110,000 clones, around 88% of them appearing once. The sample originates from a study of blood T cell repertoires in COVID-19. Study-level information: The United States, Italy and Spain provided the acute and convalescent COVID-19 samples. The cDNA or gDNA used as material had been derived from T cells, B-cell-depleted T cells, or PBMCs.

Source material: peripheral blood. The clonotype originates from a human donor in a cohort sampled during active COVID-19.

DNA of the CDR3: TGTGCCAGCAGTTACTCGAGCCGGGATTTTAGCAATCAGCCCCAGCATTTT. It is translated as CASSYSSRDFSNQPQHF. This chain joins TRBV6-2 or TRBV6-3 and TRBJ1-5, with D unresolved. Germline V gene lookup returns CDR1 MNHEY and CDR2 SVGEGT. The V end was cut by 0 bases, the J end by 0 bases, with 12 bases between. CDR3 length: 17 amino acids.